The present T cell receptor beta chain was sequenced within a study of cytomegalovirus exposure and HLA in healthy donors. General study findings and limits: In a later analysis, the majority of CMV-associated beta chains seemingly showed HLA restriction.

V lost 5 bases, J lost 3 bases, and 4 bases lay in between. Germline CDR1 is SEHNR and CDR2 is FQNEAQ (reference sequence). The length of the CDR3 is 11 residues. There were likely unrecorded immune exposures, though donors were nominally healthy when sampled. To note about this clone: Its antigen is not identified.

The PCR contained 60 Vbeta and 13 Jbeta primers. The assay was immunoSEQ multiplex PCR, and TCRdb's table has in-frame clones only and misses some. In the table there are more than 75,000 clones, 74% of which are singletons. Material for sequencing was PBMCs. This receptor was obtained from a man aged 40-50 years in good health and CMV-seropositive. The chain links TRBV7-9 to TRBJ2-5, with unresolved D. This CDR3 is CASSPKETQYF. The CDR3 nucleotides are TGTGCCAGCAGCCCCAAAGAGACCCAGTACTTC.